The 25 T cell receptor beta chains presented below share a single source sample, sequenced in a study of graft-versus-host responses after intestinal transplantation. Lamina propria and intraepithelial lymphocytes were released by processing graft tissue. Sequencing used immunoSEQ multiplex PCR; TCRdb keeps in-frame clones, though not all of them. The sample has thousands of clones, approximately 72% seen once. Specimen: ileum tissue, collected roughly 260 days after intestinal transplant. All receptors come from a human patient who received an intestinal transplant, so some T cells may come from the graft donor.

The chain uses TRBV7-8 and TRBJ2-1; 7 bases align to TRBD2. The CDR3 runs to 15 residues. CDR1 is SGHVS, CDR2 FQNEAQ, per germline. Trimming removed 3 bases from V and 9 bases from J; junction bases left unmatched: 11. The CDR3 loop reads CASSLGGGPSVEQFF. The CDR3 DNA follows: TGTGCCAGCAGCTTGGGGGGAGGGCCCTCGGTTGAGCAGTTCTTC.

The CDR3 nucleotides read TGCGCCAGCAGCCAAACTACCGGGACAGTAAATAAAGAGACCCAGTACTTC. Translating gives CASSQTTGTVNKETQYF. The chain couples TRBV4-1 to TRBJ2-5; 7 positions agree with TRBD1. Germline loops: CDR1 MGHRA, CDR2 YSYEKL. The CDR3 has 17 residues. J was trimmed by 3 bases and V by 2 bases; bases with no gene match: 12.

This chain joins TRBV27 and TRBJ2-1; 8 bases are a match to TRBD2. Germline V gene sequence: CDR1 MNHEY, CDR2 SMNVEV (reference sequence). With 4 bases clipped from V and 6 bases from J, the junction kept 5 bases outside the gene matches. This CDR3 has 14 amino acids. The CDR3 sequence: CASSYGRVSNEQFF. The CDR3, as DNA: TGTGCCAGCAGTTACGGGAGGGTGTCCAATGAGCAGTTCTTC.

V usage is TRBV5-6 and J usage is TRBJ2-5; tentatively, D is TRBD2 (7 bases). This CDR3 is built from 15 residues. The V end lost 1 base, the J end lost 1 base, and 11 bases lay between the germline ends. CDR1 and CDR2 (germline): SGHDT, YYEEEE. This chain's CDR3 is CASSLYGGLQETQYF. The CDR3 region has the DNA TGTGCCAGCAGCTTGTACGGGGGGCTCCAAGAGACCCAGTACTTC. Drawing the rest from reference TRBV5-6 and TRBJ2-5, the complete variable domain is DAGVTQSPTHLIKTRGQQVTLRCSPKSGHDTVSWYQQALGQGPQFIFQYYEEEERQRGNFPDRFSGHQFPNYSSELNVNALLLGDSALYLCASSLYGGLQETQYFGPGTRLLVL.

This clone was picked up a small number of times. The rearrangement links TRBV4-2 to TRBJ2-1, with a weak D call TRBD2 (7 bases). The CDR3 covers 17 residues. The germline V and J ends were trimmed by 2 bases and 1 base, with 15 bases remaining between them. CDR1 LGHNA and CDR2 YNFKEQ come from the germline V gene. CDR3 bases: TGTGCCAGCAGCCAACTAGGGGGGGGAGGGTCCTACAATGAGCAGTTCTTC. It translates to CASSQLGGGGSYNEQFF.

V gene TRBV10-1 combines with J gene TRBJ1-5; D remains ambiguous. The CDR3 length is 14 residues. Germline assignment: CDR1 WNHNN and CDR2 SYGVQD (reference sequence). With 11 bases removed from V and 0 bases from J, the gap between germline ends came to 14 bases. The DNA for the CDR3 is TGCGCCTCAAGGATGGACTATAGCAATCAGCCCCAGCATTTT. This translates into CASRMDYSNQPQHF.

The count of this clone is one. The chain has TRBV4-2 and TRBJ1-3, with a weak D call TRBD1 (6 bases). The germline V gene has CDR1 LGHNA and CDR2 YNFKEQ. V lost 1 base and J 0 bases, leaving 10 bases between the germline ends. CDR3 size: 16 residues. CDR3 sequence (DNA): TGTGCCAGCAGCCAAGGGACAGAACCCTCTGGAAACACCATATATTTT. It encodes CASSQGTEPSGNTIYF.

V gene TRBV6-5 combines with J gene TRBJ2-2, with 8 bases that match TRBD2. CDR3 length: 14 residues. The germline CDR1 and CDR2 sequences are MNHEY and SVGAGI. V lost 6 bases to trimming and J lost 7 bases; unmatched junction nucleotides: 7. Written as DNA, the CDR3 is TGTGCCAGCAGCCCAAAGCGGGGGATCGGGGAGCTGTTTTTT. Protein product: CASSPKRGIGELFF.

V usage is TRBV7-2 and J usage is TRBJ2-7; weak D call: TRBD2 (6 bases). This CDR3 has 16 amino acids. Trimming removed 4 bases at V and 3 bases at J, with 19 bases between. Germline V CDR1 and CDR2: SGHTA, FQGNSA. As DNA, the CDR3 is TGTGCCAGCAGCTCCCAAAGCGCGGGGTGGGACTACGAGCAGTACTTC. Translating gives CASSSQSAGWDYEQYF.

The chain couples TRBV4-1 to TRBJ2-5, with 7 bases lining up with TRBD2. The DNA end is a closer match to TRBJ2-7, so the J assignment may be wrong. The CDR3 runs to 16 residues. Looked up from germline, CDR1 is MGHRA and CDR2 is YSYEKL. The CDR3 DNA follows: TGCGCCAGCAGCCAAGACCGGCTAGCGGACCCCTACGAGCAGTACTTC. Translation gives CASSQDRLADPYEQYF.

This clone was counted a few times. The rearrangement joins TRBV6-6 to TRBJ2-7, with D perhaps TRBD1 (5 bases). V gave up 6 bases and J gave up 0 bases, with 9 bases separating them. The CDR3 is 13 residues long. Germline V gene lookup returns CDR1 MNHNY and CDR2 SVGAGI (reference sequence). CDR3 residues: CASSAGFSYEQYF. Written as DNA, the CDR3 is TGTGCCAGCAGCGCAGGGTTCTCCTACGAGCAGTACTTC.

The V and J genes are TRBV7-7 and TRBJ2-1; 9 bases are a match to TRBD1. CDR1 and CDR2 from the germline V gene are SSHAT and FNYEAQ (reference sequence). Germline trimming cut 0 bases from V and 12 bases from J; bases unmatched to any gene: 3. CDR3 length: 13 amino acids. This chain's CDR3 is CASSLAQDRGQFF. CDR3 nucleotide sequence: TGTGCCAGCAGCTTAGCGCAGGACAGGGGGCAGTTCTTC.

The J gene is TRBJ2-1, the V gene TRBV11-2; 7 bases are shared with TRBD2. CDR1 and CDR2 (germline): SGHAT, FQNNGV. The V gene end was trimmed by 2 bases and the J gene end by 5 bases; junction bases not matched to a gene: 0. The CDR3 has 13 residues. CDR3 bases: TGTGCCAGCAGCTTACTAGCGGACAATGAGCAGTTCTTC. Translating it yields CASSLLADNEQFF. The full variable domain, its missing parts supplied by reference TRBV11-2 and TRBJ2-1, is EAGVAQSPRYKIIEKRQSVAFWCNPISGHATLYWYQQILGQGPKLLIQFQNNGVVDDSQLPKDRFSAERLKGVDSTLKIQPAKLEDSAVYLCASSLLADNEQFFGPGTRLTVL.

The rearrangement links TRBV10-2 to TRBJ2-7; D unresolved. The CDR3 is 15 amino acids. V was pared by 4 bases and J by 0 bases, with 13 bases between. The V gene's germline CDR1 is WSHSY and CDR2 SAAADI. Here the CDR3 DNA reads TGCGCCAGCAGTGGTCCCAGGTGTCTCTCCTACGAGCAGTACTTC. Translation: CASSGPRCLSYEQYF.

This chain uses TRBV27 with TRBJ2-1; 16 nucleotides agree with TRBD2. Germline V gene lookup returns CDR1 MNHEY and CDR2 SMNVEV (reference sequence). The CDR3 runs to 16 residues. Losses at the gene ends were 4 bases for V and 7 bases for J; bases not matched to a gene: 4. The CDR3 sequence is CASSSGTSGRANEQFF. The CDR3 DNA is TGTGCCAGCAGTTCGGGGACTAGCGGGAGGGCTAATGAGCAGTTCTTC.

This clone occurred a few times. This chain joins TRBV7-2 and TRBJ1-6; 7 bases fit TRBD1. Germline loops: CDR1 SGHTA, CDR2 FQGNSA. Unmatched junction bases numbered 7, after V lost 5 bases and J lost 6 bases. CDR3 length equals 15 residues. The CDR3 here is CASSLRTGFNSPLHF. CDR3 nucleotides: TGTGCCAGCAGCCTTCGGACAGGCTTTAATTCACCCCTCCACTTT.

Only a few counts were recorded for this clone. The chain joins TRBV11-1 to TRBJ2-5; TRBD2 matches at 11 bases. Per germline, CDR1 SGHAT and CDR2 FQDESV (reference sequence). The CDR3 loop spans 17 amino acids. The junction had 6 bases not matched to a gene; V was cut back by 0 bases and J by 3 bases. The CDR3 reads CASSLALTSGGEETQYF. The CDR3 DNA reads as TGTGCCAGCAGCTTAGCGCTAACTAGCGGGGGAGAAGAGACCCAGTACTTC.

The V call is TRBV15, the J call TRBJ1-6, with D maybe TRBD1 (5 bases). CDR1 and CDR2 from the germline V gene are LNHNV and YYDKDF (reference sequence). Trimming shortened V by 0 bases and J by 2 bases, and 11 bases separated the two germline ends. The CDR3 spans 17 residues. The CDR3 bases are TGTGCCACCAGCAGAGATTGGGGGGAGACCTATAATTCACCCCTCCACTTT. Its protein is CATSRDWGETYNSPLHF.

The rearrangement links TRBV30 to TRBJ2-1; D gene unclear. The CDR3 sequence is 14 residues long. Trimming removed 5 bases from V and 0 bases from J, with 11 bases in between. The germline gives CDR1 GTSNPN, CDR2 SVGIG (reference sequence). The CDR3 DNA follows: TGTGCCTGGCTCCTAGAGAGCTCCTACAATGAGCAGTTCTTC. This translates into CAWLLESSYNEQFF. The full variable domain, rest sourced from reference TRBV30 and TRBJ2-1, is SQTIHQWPATLVQPVGSPLSLECTVEGTSNPNLYWYRQAAGRGLQLLFYSVGIGQISSEVPQNLSASRPQDRQFILSSKKLLLSDSGFYLCAWLLESSYNEQFFGPGTRLTVL.

The chain combines TRBV7-9 with TRBJ2-1; D unclear. CDR1 SEHNR and CDR2 FQNEAQ come from the germline V gene (reference sequence). Between the trimmed V and J ends, which lost 7 bases and 8 bases, there was a span of 12 bases. This CDR3 is 12 amino acids long. In nucleotides, the CDR3 is TGTGCCAGCAACCGCGTGGGCGATGAGCAGTTCTTC. Translation: CASNRVGDEQFF.

V is TRBV6-1 and J is TRBJ1-1; possible D gene TRBD1, 5 bases. Looked up from germline, CDR1 is MNHNS and CDR2 is SASEGT. V lost 4 bases and J lost 1, with 10 bases in between. CDR3 length: 14 amino acids. CDR3 protein: CASSVKTENTEAFF. CDR3 in DNA: TGTGCCAGCAGTGTCAAGACAGAGAACACTGAAGCTTTCTTT.

The chain combines TRBV6-5 with TRBJ1-6, with 7 bases aligning to TRBD1. The CDR3 extends over 15 amino acids. Germline-derived CDR1 and CDR2 are MNHEY and SVGAGI. Germline trimming cut 0 bases from V and 8 bases from J; bases unmatched to any gene: 4. The CDR3 DNA follows: TGTGCCAGCAGTTACTCCGGGACAGAGGATTCACCCCTCCACTTT. It encodes CASSYSGTEDSPLHF.

This clone was picked up one time. The V call is TRBV18, the J call TRBJ1-2, with D hard to call. Trimming pared 0 bases from V and 1 base from J, leaving 9 bases between. Germline CDR1 KGHSH, CDR2 LQKENI. The CDR3 covers 15 residues. The CDR3 DNA is TGTGCCAGCTCACCACCCTCTGAGGGTAACTATGGCTACACCTTC. Translation gives CASSPPSEGNYGYTF.

This clone is labeled large (0.1 to 1%). The chain couples TRBV5-6 to TRBJ2-2; the match to TRBD2 covers 15 bases. Germline V gives CDR1 SGHDT, CDR2 YYEEEE. Trimming removed 2 bases from V and 6 bases from J; junction bases left unmatched: 8. The CDR3 sequence is 18 residues long. In DNA form, the CDR3 reads TGTGCCAGCAGCTTCGGACTAGCGGGGGGGCTACGGTCCGGGGAGCTGTTTTTT. Its protein is CASSFGLAGGLRSGELFF.

On this clone itself: One end of the junction is discordant with germline, which a read error may explain. This chain connects TRBV6-1 to TRBJ2-6; D not resolved. Looked up from germline, CDR1 is MNHNS and CDR2 is SASEGT. The CDR3 has 14 residues. DNA of the CDR3: TGTGCCGGCAGTGACAACTCTGGGGCCAACGTCCTGACTTTC. It encodes CAGSDNSGANVLTF.